This section outlines one TCR beta chain sequence together with its context. The data stem from a study of synovial regulatory T cells in juvenile arthritis. Looking at the study overall: A few patients were therapy-naive; over five received methotrexate alone.

Using immunoSEQ multiplex PCR, the repertoire was profiled, and TCRdb retains in-frame clones only, with some absent. The table lists approximately 10,000 clones. This CDR3 comprises 18 residues. The coding DNA is unavailable. From germline, CDR1 is SGHVS and CDR2 FQNEAQ. The clonotype originates from a donor between 2 and 35 years old with juvenile idiopathic arthritis. The sample taken for sequencing was Treg cells from blood. Indicated subset: remaining (HLA-DR-negative) circulating blood Treg cells. This rearrangement joins TRBV7-8 to TRBJ2-7; the TRBD2 assignment by TCRdb is unverifiable without DNA. The CDR3 spells CASSLGASGRGSSYEQYF. Complete variable domain (other parts from reference TRBV7-8 and TRBJ2-7): GAGVSQSPRYKVAKRGQDVALRCDPISGHVSLFWYQQALGQGPEFLTYFQNEAQLDKSGLPSDRFFAERPEGSVSTLKIQRTQQEDSAVYLCASSLGASGRGSSYEQYFGPGTRLTVT.